This T cell receptor (beta chain) stems from a study of blood T cell repertoires in COVID-19. Study-wide context: Cohort 3 recovery required two negative PCRs, clearance, or symptom resolution. The origin of the acute and convalescent COVID-19 samples was the United States, Italy and Spain.

Clones were sequenced by immunoSEQ multiplex PCR, and TCRdb holds only the in-frame ones, with some missing. The sample holds hundreds of thousands of clones, approximately 87% seen once. CDR1 is MNHEY and CDR2 is SVGAGI in the germline V gene. V was shortened by 9 bases and J by 0 bases, with 12 bases between the two germline ends. The CDR3 sequence is 14 residues long. The chain combines TRBV6-5 with TRBJ2-1, with D perhaps matching TRBD1 (6 bases). This sequence originates from a man in his forties in a cohort exposed to, infected with or recovered from COVID-19 (not recorded which). What was sequenced was PBMCs or T cells enriched from blood (not recorded which). DNA for the CDR3: TGTGCCAGTCGTACAGGGAGCTCCTACAATGAGCAGTTCTTC. Residues: CASRTGSSYNEQFF.